These 2 T cell receptor beta chains were sequenced from one sample in a study of low-dose radiotherapy and immunotherapy resistance in tumors. TRAV- and TRBV-specific primers, spanning alpha and beta chains, primed first-strand cDNA. TCR amplification used 20 PCR cycles, a constant-region primer and a V-primer adapter. From the reads, TCRdb called clonotypes with MiXCR, one entry per CDR3 protein. In the table there are fewer than 110,000 distinct CDR3 sequences, about 20% of which are singletons. Sample time point: after trial treatment. Treatment denoted: LDRT plus nivolumab, ipilimumab, low-dose cyclophosphamide and aspirin (RACIN trial). The sample consisted of PBMCs, taken after low-dose radiotherapy plus immunotherapy. These receptors originate from a male donor with prostate cancer.

There are many counts of this clonotype. The chain links TRBV18 to TRBJ2-6, with TRBD1 matching over 12 bases. Germline V gene lookup returns CDR1 KGHSH and CDR2 LQKENI. The CDR3 runs to 20 residues. Losses at the gene ends were 3 bases for V and 2 bases for J; bases not matched to a gene: 11. CDR3 DNA sequence: TGTGCCAGCTCACCGGTGCTTACCGGGACAGGGGGCGCTGGGGCCAACGTCCTGACTTTC. Translation: CASSPVLTGTGGAGANVLTF.

This clonotype was seen at least ten times. The V call is TRBV15, the J call TRBJ1-4; D gene ambiguous. The V and J ends lost 0 bases and 7 bases respectively, with 9 bases between them. Germline V gene lookup returns CDR1 LNHNV and CDR2 YYDKDF (reference sequence). There are 14 residues in the CDR3. In nucleotides, the CDR3 is TGTGCCACCAGCAGAGAATACACGGCTGAAAAACTGTTTTTT. Translated, it gives CATSREYTAEKLFF.